These 23 T cell receptor beta chains came from one sample sequenced in a study of blood T cell repertoires in COVID-19. TCRdb's table, derived via immunoSEQ multiplex PCR, lists solely in-frame clones and lacks some. The table shows about 160,000 clones, with roughly 93% occurring only once. Material: peripheral blood. All receptors come from a woman aged 50 to 60 with acute or convalescent COVID-19.

The gene calls are TRBV3-1 (or the pseudogene TRBV3-2) and TRBJ1-3, with D hard to call. Germline V CDR1 and CDR2: LGHDT, YNNKEL (reference sequence). Trimming removed 10 bases from V and 0 bases from J, with 19 bases in between. The CDR3 length is 16 residues. CDR3 sequence reads: CATKPGGIISGNTIYF. The CDR3 DNA reads as TGTGCCACTAAGCCCGGCGGAATCATCTCTGGAAACACCATATATTTT.

V is TRBV2 and J is TRBJ2-5; TRBD2 matches 12 bases. The CDR3 spans 13 residues. V shed 10 bases, J shed 5 bases, and the junction held 5 bases outside the gene matches. The V gene's germline CDR1 is SNHLY and CDR2 FYNNEI. CDR3 amino acids: CANQGLAGETQYF. The CDR3 coding sequence is TGTGCCAACCAGGGACTAGCGGGTGAGACCCAGTACTTC.

The count of this clone is one. The chain combines TRBV10-2 with TRBJ1-2; 8 bases are a match to TRBD1. CDR1 and CDR2 from the germline V gene are WSHSY and SAAADI. Trimming took 3 bases from V and 4 from J; bases not matched to a gene: 10. This CDR3 region has 16 residues. This CDR3 is CASSELTGQVFYGYTF. CDR3 DNA sequence: TGCGCCAGCAGTGAATTAACGGGACAGGTATTCTATGGCTACACCTTC.

The rearrangement uses TRBV27 and TRBJ2-7; D not certain. The germline V and J ends were trimmed by 6 bases and 0 bases, with 6 bases remaining between them. This CDR3 is 12 amino acids long. Germline lookup yields CDR1 MNHEY and CDR2 SMNVEV (reference sequence). Here the CDR3 reads CASSTSSYEQYF. CDR3 DNA sequence: TGTGCCAGCAGCACTTCCTCCTACGAGCAGTACTTC.

V and J are TRBV14 and TRBJ1-3; 9 nucleotides agree with TRBD1. The CDR3 runs to 16 residues. Losses at the gene ends were 3 bases for V and 3 bases for J; bases not matched to a gene: 6. CDR1 and CDR2 (germline): SGHDN, FVKESK. The CDR3 nucleotides read TGTGCCAGCAGCCACCTGGGACAGGGAAGTGGAAACACCATATATTTT. Translated: CASSHLGQGSGNTIYF.

The chain recombines TRBV5-4 with TRBJ2-1; 12 nucleotides line up with TRBD1. The CDR3 is 15 amino acids. In germline, CDR1 is SGHNT, CDR2 YYREEE (reference sequence). V was clipped by 7 bases and J by 7 bases; unmatched bases: 9. For the CDR3, the DNA is TGTGCCAGCGCGTTAGGGACAGGGGGCGAGAATGAGCAGTTCTTC. Amino acids: CASALGTGGENEQFF.

The chain is built from TRBV28 and TRBJ2-1; TRBD1 might be the D (5 bases). Germline V gives CDR1 MDHEN, CDR2 SYDVKM. Deletions cut 3 bases from V and 7 bases from J, with 10 bases between. This CDR3 is 13 amino acids long. The CDR3, as DNA: TGTGCCAGCAGTTTCGACAGTCTTAATGAGCAGTTCTTC. Its translation: CASSFDSLNEQFF.

The CDR3 here is CASSLVGDNSYEQYF. The DNA for the CDR3 is TGTGCCAGCAGCTTAGTAGGGGACAACTCCTACGAGCAGTACTTC. The chain has TRBV7-2 and TRBJ2-7; weak D call: TRBD1 (6 bases). The V end lost 1 base, the J end lost 0 bases, and 10 bases lay between the germline ends. The CDR3 is 15 residues long. From germline, CDR1 is SGHTA and CDR2 FQGNSA.

The chain uses TRBV30 and TRBJ1-4; TRBD1 agrees at 8 bases. This CDR3 is 14 amino acids long. Germline loops: CDR1 GTSNPN, CDR2 SVGIG (reference sequence). The V gene end was trimmed by 1 base and the J gene end by 5 bases; junction bases not matched to a gene: 3. The CDR3 here is CAWSGTGRNEKLFF. CDR3 in DNA: TGTGCCTGGAGTGGGACAGGGCGAAATGAAAAACTGTTTTTT.

The rearrangement uses TRBV2 and TRBJ2-2; the D gene is possibly TRBD2 (6 bases). Trimming left V 8 bases short and J 4 bases short, with 11 bases between. The CDR3 has 13 residues. The germline gives CDR1 SNHLY, CDR2 FYNNEI. The CDR3 DNA reads TGTGCCAGCGGGGAGGAGGTCACCGGGGAGCTGTTTTTT. Translated, it gives CASGEEVTGELFF.

V usage is TRBV6-5 and J usage is TRBJ2-7; a possible D gene is TRBD1 (5 bases). The V gene lost 6 bases and the J gene lost 2 bases, with 5 bases spanning the gap. Germline CDR1 is MNHEY and CDR2 is SVGAGI. The CDR3 length is 11 residues. The CDR3 is CASRQAYEQYF. In DNA, the CDR3 is TGTGCCAGCAGACAGGCCTACGAGCAGTACTTC.

This clone was found once. This chain connects TRBV5-1 to TRBJ1-3; TRBD1 is a possible D gene (6 bases). Germline V lookup: CDR1 SGHRS, CDR2 YFSETQ. The CDR3 extends over 14 amino acids. Deletions cut 4 bases from V and 9 bases from J, with 17 bases between. The chain's CDR3 is CASSLDRRVGTIYF. The DNA of the CDR3 is TGCGCCAGCAGCCTAGACAGGCGCGTAGGCACCATATATTTT.

The rearrangement uses TRBV5-6 and TRBJ2-7, with TRBD1 as a possible D gene (5 bases). Germline loops: CDR1 SGHDT, CDR2 YYEEEE. Between the trimmed V and J ends, which lost 3 bases and 6 bases, there was a span of 13 bases. The CDR3 is made up of 13 amino acids. The CDR3 here is CASSSRVEAEQYF. Written as DNA, the CDR3 is TGTGCCAGCAGCTCCAGGGTCGAGGCCGAGCAGTACTTC.

This clone was seen once. The rearrangement uses TRBV28 and TRBJ1-4, with D maybe TRBD1 (5 bases). Germline V gene data show CDR1 as MDHEN and CDR2 as SYDVKM. The V and J ends lost 2 bases and 4 bases respectively, with 8 bases between them. CDR3 length: 14 residues. The CDR3: CASSLGGGNEKLFF. The CDR3 DNA reads TGTGCCAGCAGTTTAGGGGGGGGTAATGAAAAACTGTTTTTT.

The rearrangement links TRBV30 to TRBJ2-7, with 8 bases that match TRBD1. The V gene's germline CDR1 is GTSNPN and CDR2 SVGIG (reference sequence). This CDR3 region has 13 residues. V dropped 2 bases and J dropped 6; count of bases not matched to a gene: 6. DNA for the CDR3: TGTGCCTGGAGTATAAATACAGGGGGCGAGCAGTACTTC. Its translation is CAWSINTGGEQYF.

J is TRBJ1-2 and V is TRBV19; 7 bases map to TRBD1. With 4 bases clipped from V and 6 bases from J, the junction kept 11 bases outside the gene matches. The CDR3 sequence is 15 residues long. CDR1 and CDR2 from the germline V gene are LNHDA and SQIVND (reference sequence). Here the CDR3 reads CASSNRQGTEDGYTF. The CDR3 nucleotides are TGTGCCAGTAGTAATAGACAGGGAACTGAGGATGGCTACACCTTC.

The CDR3 spells CASSPGQGNSNQPQHF. The CDR3 DNA reads as TGTGCCAGCAGTCCAGGACAGGGGAACAGCAATCAGCCCCAGCATTTT. The chain uses TRBV27 and TRBJ1-5; TRBD1 agrees at 9 bases. Germline V gene data show CDR1 as MNHEY and CDR2 as SMNVEV (reference sequence). V lost 5 bases to trimming and J lost 1 base; unmatched junction nucleotides: 6. This CDR3 is built from 16 residues.

This rearrangement joins TRBV10-1 to TRBJ1-1; 7 nucleotides agree with TRBD1. The CDR3 spans 14 residues. V was clipped by 5 bases and J by 7 bases; unmatched bases: 10. CDR1 and CDR2 from the germline V gene are WNHNN and SYGVQD (reference sequence). Written as DNA, the CDR3 is TGCGCCAGCAGTCAAACGGGACAGCAATATGAAGCTTTCTTT. The encoded protein is CASSQTGQQYEAFF.

The V and J genes are TRBV7-6 and TRBJ2-7; the match to TRBD2 covers 15 bases. Germline CDR1 SGHVS, CDR2 FNYEAQ. The CDR3 length is 19 residues. Germline trimming cut 6 bases from V and 1 base from J; bases unmatched to any gene: 13. CDR3: CASSPTTGLAGGRSYEQYF. The CDR3 coding sequence is TGTGCCAGCAGTCCAACAACGGGACTAGCGGGAGGTCGGTCCTACGAGCAGTACTTC. Using reference TRBV7-6 and TRBJ2-7 for the parts outside the CDR3, the full variable domain is GAGVSQSPRYKVTKRGQDVALRCDPISGHVSLYWYRQALGQGPEFLTYFNYEAQQDKSGLPNDRFSAERPEGSISTLTIQRTEQRDSAMYRCASSPTTGLAGGRSYEQYFGPGTRLTVT.

The chain uses TRBV7-2 and TRBJ1-2; TRBD1 aligns across 8 bases. J lost 4 bases, V lost 6 bases, and 7 bases had no gene match. Germline V gene sequence: CDR1 SGHTA, CDR2 FQGNSA. The CDR3 has 14 residues. CDR3 loop: CASSSSGGFYGYTF. CDR3 nucleotide sequence: TGTGCCAGCAGTTCTTCAGGGGGCTTCTATGGCTACACCTTC.

The rearrangement joins TRBV11-2 to TRBJ1-3, with 8 bases fitting TRBD1. Unmatched junction bases numbered 1, after V lost 0 bases and J lost 3 bases. This CDR3 region has 15 residues. Germline V lookup: CDR1 SGHAT, CDR2 FQNNGV. Written as DNA, the CDR3 is TGTGCCAGCAGCTTAGACAGGGGGCTTGGAAACACCATATATTTT. As protein: CASSLDRGLGNTIYF. Together with reference TRBV11-2 and TRBJ1-3, the CDR3 gives the full variable domain: EAGVAQSPRYKIIEKRQSVAFWCNPISGHATLYWYQQILGQGPKLLIQFQNNGVVDDSQLPKDRFSAERLKGVDSTLKIQPAKLEDSAVYLCASSLDRGLGNTIYFGEGSWLTVV.

This chain uses TRBV7-3 with TRBJ2-7; TRBD1 aligns across 7 bases. Germline V lookup: CDR1 SGHTA, CDR2 FQGTGA. The CDR3 runs 17 residues. The V segment lost 0 bases and the J segment 5 bases; nucleotides outside the gene matches: 13. The CDR3 DNA follows: TGTGCCAGCAGCTTAACGGGGGAAGGGGGCCCCTGGAACGAGCAGTACTTC. As protein: CASSLTGEGGPWNEQYF.

J is TRBJ1-2 and V is TRBV5-6, with 8 bases that match TRBD1. CDR3 length: 13 residues. Germline V gene data show CDR1 as SGHDT and CDR2 as YYEEEE. Trimming at V came to 5 bases and at J to 4 bases, leaving 4 bases not matched to a gene. The CDR3 DNA reads TGTGCCAGCAGTTTACAGGGGGTCTATGGCTACACCTTC. This codes for CASSLQGVYGYTF.